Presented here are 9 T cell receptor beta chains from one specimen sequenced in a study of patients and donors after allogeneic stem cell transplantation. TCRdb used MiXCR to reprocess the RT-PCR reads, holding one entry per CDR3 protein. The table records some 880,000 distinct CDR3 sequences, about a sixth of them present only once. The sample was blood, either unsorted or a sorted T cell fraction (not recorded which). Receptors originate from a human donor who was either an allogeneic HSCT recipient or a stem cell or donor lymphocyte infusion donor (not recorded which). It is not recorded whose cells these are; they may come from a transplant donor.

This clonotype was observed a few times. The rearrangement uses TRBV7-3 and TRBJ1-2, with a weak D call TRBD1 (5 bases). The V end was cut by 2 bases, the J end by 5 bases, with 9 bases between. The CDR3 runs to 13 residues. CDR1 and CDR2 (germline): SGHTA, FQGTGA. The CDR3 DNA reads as TGTGCCAGCAGCTTACTCGAGGGGTATGGCTACACCTTC. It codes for CASSLLEGYGYTF. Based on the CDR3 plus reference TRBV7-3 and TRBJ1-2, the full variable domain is GAGVSQTPSNKVTEKGKYVELRCDPISGHTALYWYRQSLGQGPEFLIYFQGTGAADDSGLPNDRFFAVRPEGSVSTLKIQRTERGDSAVYLCASSLLEGYGYTFGSGTRLTVV.

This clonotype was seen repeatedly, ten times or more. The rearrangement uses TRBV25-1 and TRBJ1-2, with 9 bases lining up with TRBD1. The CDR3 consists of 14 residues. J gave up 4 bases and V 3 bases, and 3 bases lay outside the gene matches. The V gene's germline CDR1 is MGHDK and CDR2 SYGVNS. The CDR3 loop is CASSETGGSYGYTF. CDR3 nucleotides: TGTGCCAGCAGTGAGACAGGGGGAAGCTATGGCTACACCTTC.

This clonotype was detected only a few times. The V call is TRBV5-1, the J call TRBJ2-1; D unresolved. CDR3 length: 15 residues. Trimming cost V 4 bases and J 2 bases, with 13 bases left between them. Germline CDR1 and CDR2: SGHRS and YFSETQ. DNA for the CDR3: TGCGCCAGCAGCATCCCCAGGCCGCCCTACAATGAGCAGTTCTTC. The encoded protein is CASSIPRPPYNEQFF.

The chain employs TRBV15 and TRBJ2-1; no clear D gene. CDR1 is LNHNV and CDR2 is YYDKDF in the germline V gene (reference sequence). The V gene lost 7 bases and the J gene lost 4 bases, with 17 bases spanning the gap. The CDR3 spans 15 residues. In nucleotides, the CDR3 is TGTGCCACCAACTTGGGTCTCGCTCCGTACAATGAGCAGTTCTTC. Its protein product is CATNLGLAPYNEQFF.

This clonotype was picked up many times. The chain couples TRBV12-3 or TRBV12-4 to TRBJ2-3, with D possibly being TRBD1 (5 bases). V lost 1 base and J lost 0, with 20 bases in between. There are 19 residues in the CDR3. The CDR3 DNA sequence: TGTGCCAGCAGTTTAGTATTTAGGGCAGGGCAGTATAGCACAGATACGCAGTATTTT. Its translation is CASSLVFRAGQYSTDTQYF.

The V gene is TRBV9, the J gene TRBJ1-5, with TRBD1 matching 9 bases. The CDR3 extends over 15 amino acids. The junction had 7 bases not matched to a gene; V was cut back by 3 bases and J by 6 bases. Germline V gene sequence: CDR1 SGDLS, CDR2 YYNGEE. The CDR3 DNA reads TGTGCCAGCAGCGCCGGGACAGGGATTGCTCAGCCCCAGCATTTT. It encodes CASSAGTGIAQPQHF.

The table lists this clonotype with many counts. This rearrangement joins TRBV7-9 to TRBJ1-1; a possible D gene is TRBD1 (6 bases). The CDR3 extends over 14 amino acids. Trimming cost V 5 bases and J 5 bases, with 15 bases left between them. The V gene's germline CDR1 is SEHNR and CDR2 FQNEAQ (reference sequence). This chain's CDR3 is CASSLTGTGTEAFF. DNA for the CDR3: TGTGCCAGCAGCCTTACAGGGACGGGAACTGAAGCTTTCTTT.

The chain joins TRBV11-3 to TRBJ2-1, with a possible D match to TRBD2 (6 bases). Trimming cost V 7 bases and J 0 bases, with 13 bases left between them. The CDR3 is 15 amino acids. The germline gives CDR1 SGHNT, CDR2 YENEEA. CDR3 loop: CASTPDGSSYNEQFF. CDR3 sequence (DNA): TGTGCCAGCACCCCCGACGGGAGCTCCTACAATGAGCAGTTCTTC.

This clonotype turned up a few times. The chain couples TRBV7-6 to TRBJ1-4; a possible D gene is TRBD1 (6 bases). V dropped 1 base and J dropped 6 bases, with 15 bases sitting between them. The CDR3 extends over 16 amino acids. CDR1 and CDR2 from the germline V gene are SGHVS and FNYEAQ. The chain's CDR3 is CASSLGGPGADEKLFF. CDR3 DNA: TGTGCCAGCAGCTTAGGAGGCCCGGGGGCGGATGAAAAACTGTTTTTT.